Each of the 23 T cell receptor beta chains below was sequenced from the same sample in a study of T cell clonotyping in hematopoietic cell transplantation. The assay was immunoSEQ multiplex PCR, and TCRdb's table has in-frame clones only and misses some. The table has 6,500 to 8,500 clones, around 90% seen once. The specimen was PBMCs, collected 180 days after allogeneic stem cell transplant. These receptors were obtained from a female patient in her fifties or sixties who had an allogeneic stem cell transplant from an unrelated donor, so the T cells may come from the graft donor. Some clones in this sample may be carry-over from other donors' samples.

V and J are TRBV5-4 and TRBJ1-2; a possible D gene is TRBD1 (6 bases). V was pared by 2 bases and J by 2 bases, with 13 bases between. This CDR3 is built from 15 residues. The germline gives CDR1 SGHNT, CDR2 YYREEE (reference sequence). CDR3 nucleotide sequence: TGTGCCAGCAGCTTCGGGACACAATCGAACTATGGCTACACCTTC. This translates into CASSFGTQSNYGYTF.

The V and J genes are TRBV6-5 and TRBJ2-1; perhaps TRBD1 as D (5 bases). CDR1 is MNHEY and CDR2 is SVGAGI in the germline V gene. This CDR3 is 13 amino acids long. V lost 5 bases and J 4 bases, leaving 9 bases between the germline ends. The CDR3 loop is CASSRDSYNEQFF. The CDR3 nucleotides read TGTGCCAGCAGTCGAGACAGTTACAATGAGCAGTTCTTC.

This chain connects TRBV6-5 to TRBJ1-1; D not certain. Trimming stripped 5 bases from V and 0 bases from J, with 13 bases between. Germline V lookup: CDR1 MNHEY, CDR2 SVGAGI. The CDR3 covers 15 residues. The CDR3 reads CASSPLQTMNTEAFF. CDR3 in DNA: TGTGCCAGCAGTCCATTACAGACAATGAACACTGAAGCTTTCTTT.

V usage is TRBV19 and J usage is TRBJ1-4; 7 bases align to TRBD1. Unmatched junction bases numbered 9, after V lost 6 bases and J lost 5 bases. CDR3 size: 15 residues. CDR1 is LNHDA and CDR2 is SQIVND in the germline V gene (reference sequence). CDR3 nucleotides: TGTGCCAGTAGCCGAGCAGGGGGAAACAATGAAAAACTGTTTTTT. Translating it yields CASSRAGGNNEKLFF.

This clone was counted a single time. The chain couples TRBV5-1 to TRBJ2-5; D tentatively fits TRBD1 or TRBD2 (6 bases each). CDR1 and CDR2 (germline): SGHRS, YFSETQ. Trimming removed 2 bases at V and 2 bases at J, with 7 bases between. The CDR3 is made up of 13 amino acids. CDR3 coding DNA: TGCGCCAGCAGCTTAGGGGGGCAAGAGACCCAGTACTTC. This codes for CASSLGGQETQYF.

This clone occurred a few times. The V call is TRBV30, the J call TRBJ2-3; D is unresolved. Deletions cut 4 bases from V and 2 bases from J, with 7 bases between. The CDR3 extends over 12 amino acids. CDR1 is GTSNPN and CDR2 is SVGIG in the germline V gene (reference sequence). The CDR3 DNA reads TGTGCCTGGAATTCCGACACAGATACGCAGTATTTT. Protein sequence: CAWNSDTDTQYF.

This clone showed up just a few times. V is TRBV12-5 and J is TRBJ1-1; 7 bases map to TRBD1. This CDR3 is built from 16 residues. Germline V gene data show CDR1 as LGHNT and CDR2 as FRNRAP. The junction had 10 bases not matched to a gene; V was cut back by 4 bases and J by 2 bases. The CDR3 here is CASGSDRALLNTEAFF. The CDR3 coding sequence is TGTGCTAGTGGTTCTGACAGGGCCCTTCTTAACACTGAAGCTTTCTTT.

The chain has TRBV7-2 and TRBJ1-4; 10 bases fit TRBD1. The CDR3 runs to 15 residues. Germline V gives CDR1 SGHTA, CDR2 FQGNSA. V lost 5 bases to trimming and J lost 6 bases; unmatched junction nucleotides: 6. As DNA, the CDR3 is TGTGCCAGCAGCCCCCGGGACAGGGGATATGAAAAACTGTTTTTT. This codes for CASSPRDRGYEKLFF.

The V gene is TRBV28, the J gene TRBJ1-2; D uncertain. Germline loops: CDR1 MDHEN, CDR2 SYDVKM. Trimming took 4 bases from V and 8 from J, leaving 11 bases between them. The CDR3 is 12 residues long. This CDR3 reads CASSSSTPGYTF. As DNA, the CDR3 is TGTGCCAGCAGTTCCTCGACACCCGGCTACACCTTC.

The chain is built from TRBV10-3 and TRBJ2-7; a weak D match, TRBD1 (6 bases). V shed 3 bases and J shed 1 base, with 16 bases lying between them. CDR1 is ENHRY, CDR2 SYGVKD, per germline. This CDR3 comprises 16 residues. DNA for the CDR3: TGTGCCATCAGTGATATAGTGGGCCAGGGGTCCTACGAGCAGTACGTC. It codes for CAISDIVGQGSYEQYV.

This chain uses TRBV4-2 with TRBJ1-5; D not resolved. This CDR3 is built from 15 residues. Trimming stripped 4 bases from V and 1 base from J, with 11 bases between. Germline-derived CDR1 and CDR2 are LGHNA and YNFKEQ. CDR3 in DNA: TGTGCCAGCAGCCTAGACCGGGGAAGCAATCAGCCCCAGCATTTT. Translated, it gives CASSLDRGSNQPQHF.

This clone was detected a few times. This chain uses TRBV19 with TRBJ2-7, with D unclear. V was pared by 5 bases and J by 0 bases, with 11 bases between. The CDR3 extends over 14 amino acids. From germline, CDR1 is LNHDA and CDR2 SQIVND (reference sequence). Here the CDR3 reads CASSVVADSYEQYF. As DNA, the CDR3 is TGTGCCAGTAGTGTCGTGGCAGACTCCTACGAGCAGTACTTC.

CDR3 coding DNA: TGCGCCAGCAGCTTACAGGAGCTTGGAGATACGCAGTATTTT. Translated, it gives CASSLQELGDTQYF. The J gene is TRBJ2-3, the V gene TRBV5-1, with a tentative D call TRBD1 (5 bases). Deletions cut 2 bases from V and 5 bases from J, with 12 bases between. The CDR3 is 14 amino acids. Germline loops: CDR1 SGHRS, CDR2 YFSETQ.

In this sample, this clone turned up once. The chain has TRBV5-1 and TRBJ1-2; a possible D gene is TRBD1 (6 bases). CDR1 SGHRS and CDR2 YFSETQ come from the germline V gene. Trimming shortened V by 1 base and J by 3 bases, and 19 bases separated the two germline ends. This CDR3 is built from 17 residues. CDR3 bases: TGCGCCAGCAGCTTGTGGGTGGACAGAGAATTCGACTATGGCTACACCTTC. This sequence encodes CASSLWVDREFDYGYTF.

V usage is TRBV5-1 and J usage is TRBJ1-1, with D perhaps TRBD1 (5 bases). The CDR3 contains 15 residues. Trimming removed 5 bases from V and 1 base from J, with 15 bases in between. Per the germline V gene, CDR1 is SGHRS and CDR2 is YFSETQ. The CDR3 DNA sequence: TGCGCCAGCAGTTTCCCGACACAGGCGAACACTGAAGCTTTCTTT. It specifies CASSFPTQANTEAFF.

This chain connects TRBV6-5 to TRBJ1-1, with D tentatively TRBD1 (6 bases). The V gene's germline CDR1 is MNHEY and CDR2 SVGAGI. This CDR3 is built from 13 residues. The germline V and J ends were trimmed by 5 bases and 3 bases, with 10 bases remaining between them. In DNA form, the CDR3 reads TGTGCCAGCAGTCGACAGGAGTACACTGAAGCTTTCTTT. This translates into CASSRQEYTEAFF.

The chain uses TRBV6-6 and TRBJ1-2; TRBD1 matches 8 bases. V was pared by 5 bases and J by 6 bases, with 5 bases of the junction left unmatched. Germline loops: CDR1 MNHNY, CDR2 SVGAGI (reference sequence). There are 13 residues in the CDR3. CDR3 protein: CASSTGGFDGYTF. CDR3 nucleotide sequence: TGTGCCAGCAGTACAGGGGGGTTTGATGGCTACACCTTC.

CDR3 residues: CASIGRTASGETQYF. The CDR3 nucleotides are TGTGCCAGCATCGGCCGAACGGCCTCCGGAGAGACCCAGTACTTC. This chain joins TRBV6-5 and TRBJ2-5, with unresolved D. Trimming cost V 7 bases and J 4 bases, with 19 bases left between them. CDR3 length equals 15 residues. The V gene's germline CDR1 is MNHEY and CDR2 SVGAGI.

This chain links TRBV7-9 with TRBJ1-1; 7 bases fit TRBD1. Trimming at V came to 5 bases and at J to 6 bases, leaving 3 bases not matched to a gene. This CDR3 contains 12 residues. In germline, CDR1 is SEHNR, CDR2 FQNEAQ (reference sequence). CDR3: CASSPDRAEAFF. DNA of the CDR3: TGTGCCAGCAGCCCCGACAGGGCTGAAGCTTTCTTT.

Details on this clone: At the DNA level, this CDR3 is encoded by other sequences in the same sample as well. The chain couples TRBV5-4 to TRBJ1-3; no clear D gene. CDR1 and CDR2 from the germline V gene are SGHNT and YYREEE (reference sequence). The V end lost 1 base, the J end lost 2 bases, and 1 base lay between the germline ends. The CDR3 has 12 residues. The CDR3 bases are TGTGCCAGCAGCTTGACTGGAAACACCATATATTTT. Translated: CASSLTGNTIYF.

The CDR3 loop reads CASSPQAVSPLHF. The DNA of the CDR3 is TGTGCCAGCAGCCCCCAGGCGGTTTCACCCCTCCACTTT. The chain couples TRBV14 to TRBJ1-6; no definite D call. The V gene's germline CDR1 is SGHDN and CDR2 FVKESK. Between the trimmed V and J ends, which lost 4 bases and 9 bases, there was a span of 10 bases. The CDR3 contains 13 residues.

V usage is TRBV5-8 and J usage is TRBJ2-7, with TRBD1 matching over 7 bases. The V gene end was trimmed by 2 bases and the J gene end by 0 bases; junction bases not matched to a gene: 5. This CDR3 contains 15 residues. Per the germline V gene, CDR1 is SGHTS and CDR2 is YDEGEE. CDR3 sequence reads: CASSFGTVSSYEQYF. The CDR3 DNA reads TGTGCCAGCAGCTTTGGGACAGTCAGCTCCTACGAGCAGTACTTC.

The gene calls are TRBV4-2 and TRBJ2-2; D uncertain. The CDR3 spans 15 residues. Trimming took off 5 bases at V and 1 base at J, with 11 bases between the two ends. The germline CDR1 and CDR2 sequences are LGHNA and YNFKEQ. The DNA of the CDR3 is TGTGCCAGCAGCTTGGACGGCTTGAACACCGGGGAGCTGTTTTTT. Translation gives CASSLDGLNTGELFF.